This TCR beta chain was documented in a study of blood T cell repertoires in COVID-19 (TCRdb year 2020). For the wider study: Samples from collaborators originated in the United States, Italy and Spain and spanned both the acute and convalescent phases of COVID-19. The material from the prospective study consisted of cDNA or gDNA derived from T cells, B-cell-depleted T cells, or PBMCs. Subjects who had been exposed to COVID-19, were actively infected with it, or had recovered from it provided the deeply sampled blood TCRbeta repertoires that made up the dataset. The repertoires were released in a freely available public database intended as a resource for research on the immune response to SARS-CoV-2. Samples were obtained from the ongoing ImmuneRACE study (first 160 participants) and from some 1,200 subjects provided by 6 global collaborators. Nearly every sample came with metadata listing a de-identified subject ID, COVID-19 status, age in years and sex. Where available, HLA class I and class II types were obtained from metadata supplied by the sample provider rather than from assay-based typing.

TCRbeta CDR3 regions were amplified from genomic DNA by means of the immunoSEQ Assay, a bias-controlled multiplex PCR. As for the authors' bioinformatics: The number of nucleated cells in each sample was estimated by amplification of reference gene primers within the assay. To quantify the absolute abundance of each unique TCRbeta CDR3 rearrangement, sequence reads were collapsed and filtered. For each sample, productive Simpson clonality was calculated as the square root of Simpson's diversity index over productive rearrangements. TCRdb mirrors the immuneACCESS table, restricted to in-frame sequences. Some clones are absent from its copies; in checked studies, under half trace to an unresolved V gene, and the reason for the others is unknown. That table gives V, J and clone size, and the DNA gave D and trimming. The sample includes about 260,000 clones, with around 90% observed a single time. Clones ranked in the top ten supply under 4.5% of the sample.

A second Seattle source provided samples from volunteer blood donors who had recovered from COVID-19. The collaborating institutions used their own protocols to collect whole blood in K2EDTA tubes. For TCRbeta analysis, collaborators shipped samples as frozen whole blood, isolated PBMCs, or DNA extracted from either of those sample types. What the study reported, not specific to this receptor: The quantity of clinical and demographic metadata differed by source and by participant and was supplied without curation.

In regard to this clone: Its antigen remains undetermined. One base away there is no much larger clone; base qualities are not given.

Material: peripheral blood. This sequence was found in a man in his 60s who had recovered from COVID-19.

The DNA sequence is given as TGTGCCAGCAGCGGGGTGTCGGAGGGCGATACGCAGTATTTT. It is translated as CASSGVSEGDTQYF. The chain links TRBV5-4 with TRBJ2-3, and perhaps TRBD2 as D gene, on 6 matching bases. V drops 4 bases and J drops 6 bases, leaving 15 bases in between. The germline V gene (reference sequence) specifies SGHNT as CDR1 and YYREEE as CDR2. The CDR3 runs 14 amino acids, cysteine and phenylalanine included. The entry retains the CDR3 DNA only, 42 bases that are in frame from base 1.